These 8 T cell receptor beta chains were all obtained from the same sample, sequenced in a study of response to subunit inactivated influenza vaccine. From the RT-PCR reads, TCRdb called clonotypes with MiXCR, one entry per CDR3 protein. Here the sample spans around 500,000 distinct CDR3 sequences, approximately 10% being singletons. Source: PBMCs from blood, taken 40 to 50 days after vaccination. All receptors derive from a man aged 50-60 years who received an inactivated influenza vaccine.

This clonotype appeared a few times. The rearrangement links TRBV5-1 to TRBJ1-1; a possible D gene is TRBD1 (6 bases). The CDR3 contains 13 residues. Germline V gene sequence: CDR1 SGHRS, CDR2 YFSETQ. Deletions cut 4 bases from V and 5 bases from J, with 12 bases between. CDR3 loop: CASSPWGATEAFF. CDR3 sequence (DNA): TGCGCCAGCAGCCCTTGGGGGGCTACTGAAGCTTTCTTT.

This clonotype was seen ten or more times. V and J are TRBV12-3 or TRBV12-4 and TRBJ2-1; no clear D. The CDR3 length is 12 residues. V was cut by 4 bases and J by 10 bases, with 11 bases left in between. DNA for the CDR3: TGTGCCAGCAGTTCTAGGGTTGGGGAGCAGTTCTTC. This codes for CASSSRVGEQFF.

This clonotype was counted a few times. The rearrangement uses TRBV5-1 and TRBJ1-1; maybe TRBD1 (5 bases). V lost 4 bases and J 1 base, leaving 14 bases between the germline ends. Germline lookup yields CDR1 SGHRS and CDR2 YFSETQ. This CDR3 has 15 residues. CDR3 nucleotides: TGCGCCAGCAGCCCCCTCATGGGGCCGAACACTGAAGCTTTCTTT. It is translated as CASSPLMGPNTEAFF.

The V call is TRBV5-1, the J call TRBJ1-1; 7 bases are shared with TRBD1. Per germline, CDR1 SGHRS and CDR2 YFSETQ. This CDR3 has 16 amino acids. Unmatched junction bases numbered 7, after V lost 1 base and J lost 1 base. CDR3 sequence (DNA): TGCGCCAGCAGCTTGAGATTGGGACAGACGAACACTGAAGCTTTCTTT. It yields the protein CASSLRLGQTNTEAFF.

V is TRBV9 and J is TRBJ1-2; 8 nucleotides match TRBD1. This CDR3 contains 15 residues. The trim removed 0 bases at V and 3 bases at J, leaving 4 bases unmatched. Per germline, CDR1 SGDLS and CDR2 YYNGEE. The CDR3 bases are TGTGCCAGCAGCGTAGAAGGACAGGGCGACTATGGCTACACCTTC. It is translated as CASSVEGQGDYGYTF.

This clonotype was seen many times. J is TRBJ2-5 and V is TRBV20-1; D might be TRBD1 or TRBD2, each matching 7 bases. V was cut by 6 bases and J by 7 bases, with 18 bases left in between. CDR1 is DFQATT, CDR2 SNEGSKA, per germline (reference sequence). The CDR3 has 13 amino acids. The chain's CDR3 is CSAPGGGHGTQYF. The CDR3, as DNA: TGCAGTGCGCCAGGGGGGGGCCACGGGACCCAGTACTTC.

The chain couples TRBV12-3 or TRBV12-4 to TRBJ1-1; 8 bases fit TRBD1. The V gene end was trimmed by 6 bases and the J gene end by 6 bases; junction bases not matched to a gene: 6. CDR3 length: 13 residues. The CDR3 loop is CASSSDRGSEAFF. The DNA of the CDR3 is TGTGCCAGCAGCTCCGACAGGGGTTCTGAAGCTTTCTTT.

The CDR3 region is CASSFYGTKNSPLHF. The CDR3 DNA is TGTGCCAGCAGTTTCTACGGGACCAAAAATTCACCCCTCCACTTT. The chain is built from TRBV12-3 or TRBV12-4 and TRBJ1-6; the D gene is possibly TRBD1 (5 bases). This CDR3 contains 15 residues. Deletions cut 3 bases from V and 7 bases from J, with 13 bases between.